This paragraph reports one T cell receptor (beta chain). The antigen is not known. The V and J ends lost 6 bases and 0 bases, in that order; junction bases with no gene match: 9. Germline V gene data show CDR1 as MNHEY and CDR2 as SMNVEV (reference sequence). The CDR3 spans 17 residues. The record originates from a study of regulatory T cells in long-lasting Graves disease. Study-level findings and limits: Favored usage of TRBV28, TRBJ1-2 and TRBJ2-5 was recorded in persistent disease.

Arm-PCR of CDR3 regions and iRepertoire HTBI primers were used to build TCR beta libraries. Each CDR3 protein gets one entry after TCRdb re-called the multiplex PCR reads with MiXCR. The sample lists 600,000 to 800,000 distinct CDR3 sequences, around 30% seen once, with under 55% in the top ten. Stated time point: persistent/refractory GD, antithyroid drugs over 5 years with positive TRAb. Making the TCR library involved RNA that had been extracted from PBMCs. The TCR was taken from a female donor with Graves disease. The rearrangement links TRBV27 to TRBJ2-2; 8 nucleotides agree with TRBD2. Sample: peripheral blood mononuclear cells (PBMCs), taken when the disease was refractory, from a patient treated with antithyroid drugs. In nucleotides, the CDR3 is TGTGCCAGCAGCCAAGATAAGGGACTAGCGAACACCGGGGAGCTGTTTTTT. It translates to CASSQDKGLANTGELFF.